Shown below are 2 T cell receptor beta chains from a single sample sequenced in a study of OX40 agonist ivuxolimab in advanced cancers. Assay used: immunoSEQ multiplex PCR; TCRdb lists only in-frame clones, some missing. Of 70,000 to 95,000 clones listed, approximately 86% are singletons. This specimen consisted of CD4+ or CD8+ T cells sorted from blood, obtained in a trial of the OX40 agonist ivuxolimab. The source of these receptors is an adult with an advanced solid tumor such as melanoma, head and neck, liver or kidney cancer.

The rearrangement uses TRBV7-9 and TRBJ2-3, with TRBD1 identical over 7 bases. The CDR3 totals 14 residues. In germline, CDR1 is SEHNR, CDR2 FQNEAQ (reference sequence). Unmatched junction bases numbered 6, after V lost 5 bases and J lost 4 bases. The CDR3 coding sequence is TGTGCCAGCAGCCCGACAGGGCCCCCAGATACGCAGTATTTT. This encodes CASSPTGPPDTQYF. Complete variable domain (other parts from reference TRBV7-9 and TRBJ2-3): DTGVSQNPRHKITKRGQNVTFRCDPISEHNRLYWYRQTLGQGPEFLTYFQNEAQLEKSRLLSDRFSAERPKGSFSTLEIQRTEQGDSAMYLCASSPTGPPDTQYFGPGTRLTVL.

The chain employs TRBV6-1 and TRBJ1-1, with 8 bases matching TRBD1. The V gene's germline CDR1 is MNHNS and CDR2 SASEGT. The J segment lost 1 base and the V segment lost 5 bases, leaving 6 bases of the junction unmatched. There are 15 residues in the CDR3. CDR3 DNA: TGTGCCAGCAGTCCTCGGACAGGGAAGAACACTGAAGCTTTCTTT. Its translation: CASSPRTGKNTEAFF.